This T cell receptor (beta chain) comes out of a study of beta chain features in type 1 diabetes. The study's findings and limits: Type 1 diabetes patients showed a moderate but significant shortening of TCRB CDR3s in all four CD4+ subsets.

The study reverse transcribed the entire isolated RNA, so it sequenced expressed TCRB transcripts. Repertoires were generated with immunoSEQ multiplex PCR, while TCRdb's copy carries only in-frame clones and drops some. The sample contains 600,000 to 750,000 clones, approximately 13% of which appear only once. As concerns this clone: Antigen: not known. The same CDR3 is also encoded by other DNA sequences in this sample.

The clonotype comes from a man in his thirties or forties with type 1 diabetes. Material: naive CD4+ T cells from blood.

The CDR3 sequence is CASSPRTGTNEKLFF. In nucleotides, the CDR3 is TGTGCCAGCAGCCCTCGGACAGGAACTAATGAAAAACTGTTTTTT. This chain joins TRBV14 and TRBJ1-4, with 7 bases matching TRBD1. In germline, CDR1 is SGHDN, CDR2 FVKESK. V was pared by 4 bases and J by 1 base, with 3 bases of the junction left unmatched. The CDR3 spans 15 residues.